This is a list of T cell receptor beta chains from one sample in a study of cytotoxic CD8 clonotypes in ibrutinib-treated CLL. TCRdb's copy holds only in-frame clones and misses some; the assay was immunoSEQ multiplex PCR. Of approximately 12,000 clones listed, under 80% were seen once; the top ten hold 25%. This material consisted of PBMCs, taken before ibrutinib treatment. The receptors were sampled from a human donor with chronic lymphocytic leukemia. CDR3s include the opening cysteine and the closing phenylalanine or tryptophan. Each record gives: D gene, clone size, J gene, V gene, CDR3 protein, CDR3 DNA. D genes are given only for firm matches. Only some rows state a clone size, as once, few, many or a class for expanded clones.

D: NA; size: NA; J: TRBJ2-3; V: TRBV4-1; CDR3: CASSQVSGFGTDTQYF; DNA: TGCGCCAGCAGCCAAGTATCCGGGTTCGGCACAGATACGCAGTATTTT
D: NA; size: NA; J: TRBJ2-1; V: TRBV20-1; CDR3: CSASRYNEQFF; DNA: TGCAGTGCAAGCCGATACAATGAGCAGTTCTTC
D: NA; size: NA; J: TRBJ2-7; V: TRBV29-1; CDR3: CSVDLGTSRAYEQYF; DNA: TGCAGCGTTGATTTGGGAACATCTCGGGCATACGAGCAGTACTTC
D: NA; size: NA; J: TRBJ2-7; V: TRBV5-1; CDR3: CASSFNYEQYF; DNA: TGCGCCAGCAGCTTCAATTACGAGCAGTACTTC
D: NA; size: NA; J: TRBJ2-3; V: TRBV4-1; CDR3: CASSQFAGSTDTQYF; DNA: TGCGCCAGCAGCCAGTTTGCGGGGAGCACAGATACGCAGTATTTT
D: NA; size: NA; J: TRBJ2-7; V: TRBV15; CDR3: CATSSVKGYEQYF; DNA: TGTGCCACCAGCAGCGTAAAGGGCTACGAGCAGTACTTC
D: NA; size: few; J: TRBJ1-1; V: TRBV19; CDR3: CASSIRGVGMSTEAFF; DNA: TGTGCCAGTAGTATAAGAGGTGTCGGCATGAGCACTGAAGCTTTCTTT
D: TRBD2; size: few; J: TRBJ2-3; V: TRBV7-3; CDR3: CASSHPSGGPWYF; DNA: TGTGCCAGCAGCCATCCTAGCGGGGGGCCATGGTATTTT
D: NA; size: NA; J: TRBJ2-7; V: TRBV7-6; CDR3: CASSAHPYEQYF; DNA: TGTGCCAGCAGCGCACATCCCTACGAGCAGTACTTC
D: NA; size: NA; J: TRBJ1-6; V: TRBV11-2; CDR3: CASSLVANSPLHF; DNA: TGTGCCAGCAGCTTAGTCGCGAATTCACCCCTCCACTTT
D: NA; size: NA; J: TRBJ2-1; V: TRBV11-2; CDR3: CASSPLAGRSYNEQFF; DNA: TGTGCCAGCAGCCCCCTTGCGGGGCGGTCCTACAATGAGCAGTTCTTC
D: TRBD1; size: NA; J: TRBJ2-7; V: TRBV19; CDR3: CASSIGTGTPYEQYF; DNA: TGTGCCAGTAGTATCGGGACAGGGACCCCCTACGAGCAGTACTTC
D: TRBD1; size: few; J: TRBJ2-7; V: TRBV6-6; CDR3: CATSLDRGYEQYF; DNA: TGTGCCACCTCCCTAGACAGGGGTTACGAGCAGTACTTC
D: TRBD1; size: NA; J: TRBJ2-7; V: TRBV5-1; CDR3: CASSPSILTGGASSYEQYF; DNA: TGCGCCAGCAGCCCATCGATACTCACAGGGGGCGCATCGTCCTACGAGCAGTACTTC
D: NA; size: once; J: TRBJ1-1; V: TRBV29-1; CDR3: CSVEDRSGSRGGNTEAFF; DNA: TGCAGCGTTGAAGACCGCTCCGGATCGAGGGGTGGGAACACTGAAGCTTTCTTT
D: NA; size: NA; J: TRBJ2-6; V: TRBV19; CDR3: CASRRELGANVLTF; DNA: TGTGCCAGTAGGCGGGAACTTGGGGCCAACGTCCTGACTTTC
D: TRBD2; size: NA; J: TRBJ2-3; V: TRBV12-5; CDR3: CASGLVLGGGGNTQYF; DNA: TGTGCTAGTGGTTTGGTACTTGGCGGGGGTGGAAATACGCAGTATTTT
D: NA; size: NA; J: TRBJ2-3; V: TRBV12-5; CDR3: CASGLPPVDTQYF; DNA: TGTGCTAGTGGTTTGCCACCCGTAGATACGCAGTATTTT
D: TRBD2; size: few; J: TRBJ2-5; V: TRBV11-2; CDR3: CASSFGGGHQETQYF; DNA: TGTGCCAGCAGCTTTGGCGGGGGGCACCAAGAGACCCAGTACTTC
D: NA; size: few; J: TRBJ2-1; V: TRBV15; CDR3: CATSRDISLKFF; DNA: TGTGCCACCAGCAGAGATATCAGTTTGAAGTTCTTC
D: TRBD1; size: few; J: TRBJ2-1; V: TRBV5-6; CDR3: CASSGTGYADNEQFF; DNA: TGTGCCAGCAGCGGGACAGGGTATGCCGACAATGAGCAGTTCTTC
D: NA; size: NA; J: TRBJ2-2; V: TRBV7-2; CDR3: CASSLERIGELFF; DNA: TGTGCCAGCAGCTTAGAACGCATCGGGGAGCTGTTTTTT
D: TRBD2; size: NA; J: TRBJ2-1; V: TRBV6-5; CDR3: CASSRGGAPDLEQFF; DNA: TGTGCCAGCAGTCGCGGGGGAGCCCCTGATCTTGAGCAGTTCTTC
D: NA; size: few; J: TRBJ1-3; V: TRBV30; CDR3: CAWSPGIGNTIYF; DNA: TGTGCCTGGAGTCCGGGAATCGGAAACACCATATATTTT
D: TRBD2; size: NA; J: TRBJ2-5; V: TRBV5-1; CDR3: CASSSRLAGGQETQYF; DNA: TGCGCCAGCAGCTCCCGACTAGCGGGGGGGCAAGAGACCCAGTACTTC
D: TRBD2; size: NA; J: TRBJ2-7; V: TRBV19; CDR3: CASSLIGLAGNEQYF; DNA: TGTGCCAGTAGTCTCATCGGACTAGCGGGAAACGAGCAGTACTTC
D: NA; size: NA; J: TRBJ2-2; V: TRBV19; CDR3: CASSIVRGRNTGELFF; DNA: TGTGCCAGTAGTATAGTCCGGGGGCGGAACACCGGGGAGCTGTTTTTT
D: NA; size: NA; J: TRBJ1-1; V: TRBV30; CDR3: CAWSSGQVAEAFF; DNA: TGTGCCTGGAGTTCCGGACAAGTGGCTGAAGCTTTCTTT
D: NA; size: NA; J: TRBJ1-3; V: TRBV5-4; CDR3: CAIRPGSGNTIYF; DNA: TGTGCCATTCGACCTGGATCGGGAAACACCATATATTTT
D: NA; size: NA; J: TRBJ2-3; V: TRBV7-6; CDR3: CASSPGAGDTQYF; DNA: TGTGCCAGCAGCCCCGGCGCAGGAGATACGCAGTATTTT
D: NA; size: NA; J: TRBJ2-5; V: TRBV19; CDR3: CASSDSANRRETQYF; DNA: TGTGCCAGTAGTGATTCCGCCAACAGGAGGGAGACCCAGTACTTC
D: TRBD1; size: NA; J: TRBJ1-3; V: TRBV13; CDR3: CASSYDRAENTIYF; DNA: TGTGCCAGCAGCTATGACAGGGCGGAAAACACCATATATTTT
D: TRBD1; size: NA; J: TRBJ2-2; V: TRBV11-3; CDR3: CASSLRRTGVTGELFF; DNA: TGTGCCAGCAGCTTACGTAGGACAGGGGTTACCGGGGAGCTGTTTTTT
D: NA; size: NA; J: TRBJ1-3; V: TRBV5-1; CDR3: CASSLAGQGSSGNTIYF; DNA: TGCGCCAGCAGCTTGGCTGGGCAGGGGTCCTCTGGAAACACCATATATTTT
D: NA; size: NA; J: TRBJ2-7; V: TRBV28; CDR3: CAHRTPNTYEQYF; DNA: TGTGCCCACCGGACACCGAATACCTACGAGCAGTACTTC
D: NA; size: NA; J: TRBJ1-5; V: TRBV7-3; CDR3: CASSPGRGQPQHF; DNA: TGTGCCAGCAGCCCAGGGAGGGGTCAGCCCCAGCATTTT
D: NA; size: few; J: TRBJ1-2; V: TRBV30; CDR3: CACQYEGQNGYTF; DNA: TGTGCCTGCCAATATGAAGGGCAGAATGGCTACACCTTC
D: TRBD1; size: NA; J: TRBJ2-3; V: TRBV7-9; CDR3: CASSLSWADRGPDTQYF; DNA: TGTGCCAGCAGCTTGAGTTGGGCGGACAGGGGCCCAGATACGCAGTATTTT
D: TRBD1; size: few; J: TRBJ1-2; V: TRBV7-8; CDR3: CASSLGTGNGYTF; DNA: TGTGCCAGCAGCTTAGGGACAGGGAATGGCTACACCTTC
D: NA; size: few; J: TRBJ1-1; V: TRBV7-3; CDR3: CASSLRTANTEAFF; DNA: TGTGCCAGCAGCTTAAGGACGGCAAACACTGAAGCTTTCTTT
D: TRBD2; size: NA; J: TRBJ2-3; V: TRBV7-2; CDR3: CASSLNSGGAKDTQYF; DNA: TGTGCCAGCAGCTTAAATAGCGGGGGGGCCAAGGATACGCAGTATTTT
D: NA; size: NA; J: TRBJ1-1; V: TRBV30; CDR3: CAWIRLTEAFF; DNA: TGTGCCTGGATACGGCTTACTGAAGCTTTCTTT
D: NA; size: NA; J: TRBJ1-1; V: TRBV5-4; CDR3: CASSSAGGLGTEAFF; DNA: TGTGCCAGCAGCTCCGCGGGGGGGCTAGGCACTGAAGCTTTCTTT
D: NA; size: NA; J: TRBJ1-2; V: TRBV27; CDR3: CASSFTGPNYGYTF; DNA: TGTGCCAGCAGTTTTACAGGACCTAACTATGGCTACACCTTC
D: NA; size: NA; J: TRBJ2-1; V: TRBV29-1; CDR3: CSVEGGKTYNEQFF; DNA: TGCAGCGTTGAAGGGGGGAAAACCTACAATGAGCAGTTCTTC
D: TRBD1; size: few; J: TRBJ1-2; V: TRBV5-1; CDR3: CASRLGTGGDRGYTF; DNA: TGCGCCAGCAGACTGGGGACAGGGGGCGATCGAGGCTACACCTTC
D: NA; size: NA; J: TRBJ1-4; V: TRBV7-9; CDR3: CASSLAFGREKLFF; DNA: TGTGCCAGCAGCTTAGCATTTGGGCGTGAAAAACTGTTTTTT
D: TRBD1; size: NA; J: TRBJ2-5; V: TRBV5-4; CDR3: CASSLGTGTGGQETQYF; DNA: TGTGCCAGCAGCTTGGGAACCGGGACAGGGGGACAAGAGACCCAGTACTTC
D: NA; size: NA; J: TRBJ1-4; V: TRBV5-1; CDR3: CASSPGQGGEKLFF; DNA: TGCGCCAGCAGTCCGGGACAAGGGGGTGAAAAACTGTTTTTT
D: NA; size: NA; J: TRBJ1-1; V: TRBV5-1; CDR3: CASSLLGGSTEAFF; DNA: TGCGCCAGCAGCTTGTTGGGGGGGAGCACTGAAGCTTTCTTT
D: TRBD1; size: NA; J: TRBJ1-5; V: TRBV19; CDR3: CASSIWTGDQPQHF; DNA: TGTGCCAGTAGTATTTGGACAGGGGATCAGCCCCAGCATTTT
D: NA; size: NA; J: TRBJ1-2; V: TRBV6-5; CDR3: CASSGPGGQLYGYTF; DNA: TGTGCCAGCAGTGGGCCAGGAGGGCAGCTCTATGGCTACACCTTC